This TCR beta chain was sequenced during a study of a mutant IDH1 vaccine in newly diagnosed glioma. A single count supports this clone. Its antigen is not identified. The germline V gene has CDR1 ENHRY and CDR2 SYGVKD. V lost 10 bases, J lost 2 bases, and 14 bases lay in between. This CDR3 has 13 amino acids. Time point reported: week 5, during vaccination. Doses comprised 300 ug of mutant IDH1 20-mer peptide each, plus topical imiquimod. The method was immunoSEQ multiplex PCR; TCRdb's version includes in-frame clones alone and lacks a portion of them. The sample carries 35,000 to 45,000 clones, roughly 79% recorded once.

The clonotype originates from a man between 45 and 60 years old with glioma. The chain joins TRBV10-3 to TRBJ1-1; D is uncertain. The sample was PBMCs, taken from a glioma patient whose treatment included an IDH1 peptide vaccine. CDR3 sequence reads: CATHPAGNTEAFF. CDR3 nucleotides: TGTGCCACCCACCCGGCGGGAAACACTGAAGCTTTCTTT.